Sequencing of this T cell receptor beta chain was carried out in a study of cytomegalovirus exposure and HLA in healthy donors. Study information: From 190 million or so T cells, an earlier analysis saw under 140 million unique TCR beta sequences.

Both 60 Vbeta primers and 13 Jbeta primers went into the PCR. Produced via immunoSEQ multiplex PCR; TCRdb's table is partial and in-frame only. This sample yields more than 75,000 clones, of which 70% to 85% are seen a single time; about 9.1% belongs to the top ten. The CDR3 is 13 amino acids. The V gene's germline CDR1 is KGHSH and CDR2 LQKENI. The junction had 1 base not matched to a gene; V was cut back by 3 bases and J by 5 bases. General study points: As a later analysis showed, several of the most significant clusters appeared to be linked to common viral pathogens. A reported reduction in N-insertions relative to the roughly 670-donor mean was seen in an Asian-associated ancestry cluster in a later analysis. Most observed TCR sequences were rare, whereas some public TCRs were detected in many donors.

Concerning this clone: Its antigen remains unknown.

The sequence derives from a man in his forties in good health and CMV-seropositive. Sequencing was performed on PBMCs. V gene TRBV18 combines with J gene TRBJ2-1; 7 nucleotides line up with TRBD1. The CDR3 coding sequence is TGTGCCAGCTCACCGACAGGGAACAATGAGCAGTTCTTC. It encodes CASSPTGNNEQFF.